This T cell receptor beta chain derives from a study of T cells after yellow fever vaccination. Study-wide results and limits: Of the clonotypes, a small share occurred in both CD4 and CD8 compartments.

About this clonotype itself: The antigen is undetermined.

Each CDR3 protein gets one entry after TCRdb re-called the 5' RACE reads with MiXCR. The data contain nearly 550,000 distinct CDR3 sequences, 19% of them seen just once; the ten biggest clones take up roughly an eighth. The TCR comes from a man aged 25-40 years who received the YFV17D yellow fever vaccine. The sequencing used PBMCs, collected 15 days after the yellow fever booster vaccination.

CDR3 bases: TGTGCCAGCACCCCTATGGGGGGCAACTCCTACGAGCAGTACTTC. As protein: CASTPMGGNSYEQYF. V is TRBV7-9 and J is TRBJ2-7; the D gene could be TRBD1 or TRBD2 (6 bases each). There are 15 residues in the CDR3. The V end lost 7 bases, the J end lost 0 bases, and 16 bases lay between the germline ends. Germline V gene lookup returns CDR1 SEHNR and CDR2 FQNEAQ (reference sequence).